Presented here are 16 T cell receptor beta chains from one specimen sequenced in a study of CD8 T cells in ankylosing spondylitis. One entry per CDR3 protein, called by TCRdb with MiXCR from the 5' RACE reads. The repertoire consists of more than 300,000 distinct CDR3 sequences, with 8% occurring once and the leading ten covering just over 14%. No cognate antigen is known for these TCRs. General study points: A TCR beta motif made of fewer than ten highly homologous variants seemed typical of ankylosing spondylitis blood.

Sequenced material: blood, either unsorted or a sorted T cell fraction (not recorded which). The receptors here all came from a male donor with ankylosing spondylitis.

This clonotype turned up a few times. The chain recombines TRBV20-1 with TRBJ1-1, with a tentative D call TRBD1 (6 bases). V lost 6 bases to trimming and J lost 1 base, with 9 bases between them. CDR1 is DFQATT, CDR2 SNEGSKA, per germline (reference sequence). This CDR3 is built from 12 residues. CDR3: CSATGQNTEAFF. CDR3 coding DNA: TGCAGTGCCACGGGACAGAACACTGAAGCTTTCTTT.

This clonotype was found many times. This chain links TRBV7-8 with TRBJ2-2; 15 bases fit TRBD2. This CDR3 contains 17 residues. The V and J ends lost 5 bases and 4 bases, in that order; junction bases with no gene match: 5. Germline assignment: CDR1 SGHVS and CDR2 FQNEAQ. CDR3: CASSQGLAGGGTGELFF. The DNA for the CDR3 is TGTGCCAGCAGCCAGGGACTAGCGGGAGGAGGCACCGGGGAGCTGTTTTTT.

Ten or more counts support this clonotype. The rearrangement joins TRBV6-2 or TRBV6-3 to TRBJ2-7; 7 bases fit TRBD2. The V and J ends lost 5 bases and 2 bases, in that order; junction bases with no gene match: 9. This CDR3 has 15 amino acids. Germline values: CDR1 MNHEY, CDR2 SVGEGT. The CDR3 protein is CASSSGLDRTYEQYF. The DNA for the CDR3 is TGTGCCAGCAGTAGTGGACTAGATAGGACCTACGAGCAGTACTTC.

This chain uses TRBV7-3 with TRBJ2-6; D unresolved. The CDR3 is 14 residues long. Germline assignment: CDR1 SGHTA and CDR2 FQGTGA. V dropped 3 bases and J dropped 2 bases, with 5 bases sitting between them. The CDR3 loop reads CASSLQTGANVLTF. The CDR3 DNA reads TGTGCCAGCAGCTTGCAAACTGGGGCCAACGTCCTGACTTTC.

The rearrangement joins TRBV11-3 to TRBJ1-6; D remains ambiguous. The CDR3 has 16 amino acids. V shed 4 bases and J shed 10 bases, with 20 bases lying between them. Germline V gene lookup returns CDR1 SGHNT and CDR2 YENEEA. The CDR3 region is CASSSSPGRERSPLHF. The CDR3 coding sequence is TGTGCCAGCAGCTCCTCACCGGGCCGCGAGAGATCACCCCTCCACTTT.

This clonotype was observed a few times. The chain is built from TRBV6-1 and TRBJ2-1, with 9 bases matching TRBD1. CDR1 is MNHNS, CDR2 SASEGT, per germline. The CDR3 spans 15 residues. V lost 6 bases, J lost 7 bases, and 10 bases stayed unmatched. The CDR3 DNA follows: TGTGCCAGCAGGTCGGCTCCGGGACAGGGTAATGAGCAGTTCTTC. This codes for CASRSAPGQGNEQFF.

At least ten counts were recorded for this clonotype. V is TRBV12-3 or TRBV12-4 and J is TRBJ2-2; D possibly corresponds to TRBD2 (6 bases). Trimming took 8 bases from V and 5 from J, leaving 12 bases between them. The CDR3 runs 13 residues. The CDR3 DNA sequence: TGTGCCAGCGCTCTGGGGAGGACCGGGGAGCTGTTTTTT. It encodes CASALGRTGELFF.

In its sample, this clonotype was seen a few times. The chain is built from TRBV7-2 and TRBJ2-7; tentatively, D is TRBD1 (6 bases). Germline V CDR1 and CDR2: SGHTA, FQGNSA. There are 16 residues in the CDR3. V was shortened by 1 base and J by 2 bases, with 15 bases between the two germline ends. This CDR3 reads CASSLGGGISTYEQYF. CDR3 DNA sequence: TGTGCCAGCAGCTTAGGAGGGGGAATTTCTACCTACGAGCAGTACTTC.

This chain connects TRBV28 to TRBJ2-5; 9 positions agree with TRBD1. The germline gives CDR1 MDHEN, CDR2 SYDVKM. V dropped 5 bases and J dropped 3; count of bases not matched to a gene: 13. The CDR3 is 17 amino acids. In nucleotides, the CDR3 is TGTGCCAGCAGTCTCCGAACTTGGACAGGGGAGGAAGAGACCCAGTACTTC. The encoded protein is CASSLRTWTGEEETQYF.

This clonotype was detected a few times. The CDR3 is CASSLDETRYTGELFF. DNA of the CDR3: TGTGCCAGCAGCTTAGACGAGACTAGATACACCGGGGAGCTGTTTTTT. The J gene is TRBJ2-2, the V gene TRBV7-3, with a possible D match to TRBD2 (6 bases). The germline V gene encodes CDR1 SGHTA and CDR2 FQGTGA. The CDR3 contains 16 residues. V was pared by 2 bases and J by 3 bases, with 13 bases between.

This clonotype came up a few times. This chain connects TRBV29-1 to TRBJ2-5; a weak D match, TRBD1 (5 bases). Germline V gives CDR1 SQVTM, CDR2 ANQGSEA. This CDR3 contains 14 residues. V was clipped by 1 base and J by 5 bases, with 14 bases between them. The CDR3 bases are TGCAGCGTTGAAGTACAGGCCCCCCGGGAGACCCAGTACTTC. Its protein product is CSVEVQAPRETQYF.

Details on this clonotype: This may arise from a read error, as a much more abundant clone is one base away. The chain uses TRBV20-1 and TRBJ2-3, with 10 bases that match TRBD2. Germline-derived CDR1 and CDR2 are DFQATT and SNEGSKA (reference sequence). CDR3 length: 17 amino acids. CDR3 sequence (DNA): TGCAGTGCTAGAGATCAGCTAGCGGGAGCGGGAACAGATATGCAGTATTTT. Translating gives CSARDQLAGAGTDMQYF.

The V and J genes are TRBV4-1 and TRBJ1-2, with no clear D. V was trimmed by 0 bases and J by 8 bases, leaving 7 bases between them. The germline gives CDR1 MGHRA, CDR2 YSYEKL. This CDR3 spans 12 amino acids. CDR3 nucleotides: TGCGCCAGCAGCCAAGACCGGTGGGGCTACACCTTC. This encodes CASSQDRWGYTF.

This clonotype was seen repeatedly, ten times or more. The V and J genes are TRBV11-3 and TRBJ2-1, with 10 nucleotides matching TRBD2. V lost 11 bases to trimming and J lost 8 bases; unmatched junction nucleotides: 6. Germline V lookup: CDR1 SGHNT, CDR2 YENEEA. The length of the CDR3 is 12 residues. The chain's CDR3 is CASGLAVDEQFF. The CDR3 region has the DNA TGTGCCTCAGGACTAGCGGTGGATGAGCAGTTCTTC.

At least ten counts were recorded for this clonotype. V gene TRBV5-1 combines with J gene TRBJ2-7; the match to TRBD2 covers 8 bases. Germline CDR1 and CDR2: SGHRS and YFSETQ. The CDR3 loop spans 14 amino acids. V shed 1 base and J 3 bases; nucleotides not matched to a gene: 3. CDR3 DNA: TGCGCCAGCAGCTTGAGCGGGAGTCGCTACGAGCAGTACTTC. It specifies CASSLSGSRYEQYF.

This chain joins TRBV15 and TRBJ2-2; 8 bases map to TRBD1. This CDR3 has 16 amino acids. Germline lookup yields CDR1 LNHNV and CDR2 YYDKDF (reference sequence). J gave up 0 bases and V 4 bases, and 4 bases lay outside the gene matches. The CDR3 region is CATSKAGGSNTGELFF. CDR3 DNA: TGTGCCACCAGCAAGGCAGGGGGCTCGAACACCGGGGAGCTGTTTTTT.